The clone carrying this T cell receptor (beta chain) was recorded a few times. Its antigen is not identified. The length of the CDR3 is 14 residues. V was pared by 1 base and J by 2 bases, with 7 bases between. The germline V gene has CDR1 SGHTA and CDR2 FQGNSA. By 5'RACE template switching, TCR cDNA was produced, with a universal primer site and UMIs added in the process. TCRdb itself ran the 5' RACE reads through MiXCR, one entry per CDR3 protein. The table includes under 300,000 distinct CDR3 sequences, 6.5% to 8.5% detected once. This sample was taken from a study of T cells after yellow fever vaccination. Overall study findings and caveats: Few clonotypes appeared in both CD4 and CD8 compartments.

The receptor was derived from a man in his thirties or forties who received the YFV17D yellow fever vaccine. The chain carries TRBV7-2 and TRBJ2-3; D ambiguous. This specimen was CD4+ T cells sorted from PBMCs, taken 15 days after the yellow fever booster vaccination. The CDR3 loop reads CASSLGLNTDTQYF. The CDR3 DNA reads TGTGCCAGCAGCTTAGGGCTAAACACAGATACGCAGTATTTT.